These 29 T cell receptor beta chains originate from one sample sequenced in a study of cytomegalovirus exposure and HLA in healthy donors. Primers for the PCR totalled 60 Vbeta and 13 Jbeta. Only in-frame clones appear in the TCRdb table, and some are missing; sequencing was by immunoSEQ multiplex PCR. The sample has around 110,000 clones; around 62% are singletons. The sequencing sample was made of PBMCs. The receptors come from a woman in her 40s in good health and CMV-seropositive.

This chain connects TRBV5-8 to TRBJ1-2; TRBD1 aligns across 8 bases. V lost 2 bases to trimming and J lost 0 bases; unmatched junction nucleotides: 3. This CDR3 has 15 residues. Per the germline V gene, CDR1 is SGHTS and CDR2 is YDEGEE. CDR3 bases: TGTGCCAGCAGCTTTGGGACAGGAGCTAACTATGGCTACACCTTC. It codes for CASSFGTGANYGYTF. Full variable domain (missing parts from reference TRBV5-8 and TRBJ1-2): EAGVTQSPTHLIKTRGQQATLRCSPISGHTSVYWYQQALGLGLQFLLWYDEGEERNRGNFPPRFSGRQFPNYSSELNVNALELEDSALYLCASSFGTGANYGYTFGSGTRLTVV.

This chain connects TRBV25-1 to TRBJ2-2, with no clear D. The CDR3 spans 14 residues. CDR1 is MGHDK and CDR2 is SYGVNS in the germline V gene. V shed 8 bases and J shed 4 bases, with 14 bases lying between them. The CDR3 DNA reads TGTGCCAGCGGTGCCCCCCACAGCACCGGGGAGCTGTTTTTT. Amino acid sequence: CASGAPHSTGELFF.

The chain has TRBV9 and TRBJ1-4, with D maybe TRBD1 (5 bases). Germline lookup yields CDR1 SGDLS and CDR2 YYNGEE. V shed 2 bases and J shed 2 bases, with 10 bases lying between them. The CDR3 is 15 residues long. CDR3: CASSVRGGTNEKLFF. For the CDR3, the DNA is TGTGCCAGCAGCGTTAGGGGAGGCACTAATGAAAAACTGTTTTTT.

This chain links TRBV7-9 with TRBJ2-7, with no clear D. Germline V gene data show CDR1 as SEHNR and CDR2 as FQNEAQ (reference sequence). This CDR3 spans 13 amino acids. V was pared by 5 bases and J by 5 bases, with 13 bases between. As DNA, the CDR3 is TGTGCCAGCAGCCCGAGAAGCCCTGACGAGCAGTACTTC. Protein: CASSPRSPDEQYF. The full variable domain, its missing parts supplied by reference TRBV7-9 and TRBJ2-7, is DTGVSQNPRHKITKRGQNVTFRCDPISEHNRLYWYRQTLGQGPEFLTYFQNEAQLEKSRLLSDRFSAERPKGSFSTLEIQRTEQGDSAMYLCASSPRSPDEQYFGPGTRLTVT.

There are a few counts of this clone. The V call is TRBV30, the J call TRBJ2-2; TRBD1 agrees at 9 bases. V lost 1 base and J lost 2; bases outside the gene matches: 5. The CDR3 extends over 16 amino acids. The germline V gene encodes CDR1 GTSNPN and CDR2 SVGIG (reference sequence). The CDR3 is CAWSDDRGGNTGELFF. The CDR3 DNA follows: TGTGCCTGGAGTGACGACAGGGGGGGAAACACCGGGGAGCTGTTTTTT.

The chain uses TRBV6-5 and TRBJ2-1; 7 bases agree with TRBD1. V shed 5 bases, J shed 4 bases, and the junction held 8 bases outside the gene matches. CDR3 length: 15 amino acids. The germline gives CDR1 MNHEY, CDR2 SVGAGI. The CDR3 DNA is TGTGCCAGCAGTCCACCGGGACAGAGATACAATGAGCAGTTCTTC. Protein product: CASSPPGQRYNEQFF.

The chain links TRBV6-4 to TRBJ1-2; TRBD1 might be the D (5 bases). The CDR3 runs to 13 residues. CDR1 and CDR2 (germline): MRHNA, SNTAGT. V was pared by 6 bases and J by 8 bases, with 16 bases between. The chain's CDR3 is CASSAVWGGGYTF. Written as DNA, the CDR3 is TGTGCCAGCAGCGCCGTGTGGGGGGGAGGCTACACCTTC.

The V call is TRBV15, the J call TRBJ1-4; D gene uncertain. The CDR3 spans 13 residues. Trimming left V 6 bases short and J 10 bases short, with 15 bases between. CDR1 is LNHNV and CDR2 is YYDKDF in the germline V gene (reference sequence). In nucleotides, the CDR3 is TGTGCCACCAGAGAGGGAGCACGGGGAAAACTGTTTTTT. It is translated as CATREGARGKLFF.

This clone has a handful of counts. The chain combines TRBV29-1 with TRBJ1-3, with unresolved D. Germline-derived CDR1 and CDR2 are SQVTM and ANQGSEA. Trimming left V 6 bases short and J 4 bases short, with 13 bases between. The CDR3 contains 13 residues. The CDR3: CSVQVPSGNTIYF. The CDR3 nucleotides read TGCAGCGTCCAGGTACCTTCCGGAAACACCATATATTTT. Using reference TRBV29-1 and TRBJ1-3 for the parts outside the CDR3, the full variable domain is SAVISQKPSRDICQRGTSLTIQCQVDSQVTMMFWYRQQPGQSLTLIATANQGSEATYESGFVIDKFPISRPNLTFSTLTVSNMSPEDSSIYLCSVQVPSGNTIYFGEGSWLTVV.

V and J are TRBV27 and TRBJ2-1; D perhaps matches TRBD2 (7 bases). Looked up from germline, CDR1 is MNHEY and CDR2 is SMNVEV (reference sequence). The CDR3 is 11 residues long. V lost 11 bases and J lost 11, with 16 bases in between. In DNA form, the CDR3 reads TGTGCCGCAAGGGTCGGGGGGCAGCAGTTCTTC. It yields the protein CAARVGGQQFF.

The chain uses TRBV18 and TRBJ2-1, with 9 positions matching TRBD1. J was trimmed by 0 bases and V by 4 bases; bases with no gene match: 7. Germline CDR1 is KGHSH and CDR2 is LQKENI. CDR3 length: 17 residues. CDR3 DNA sequence: TGTGCCAGCTCACTCATGACAGGGGGGACCTCCTACAATGAGCAGTTCTTC. This translates into CASSLMTGGTSYNEQFF.

Within the sample, this clone is medium-sized (0.01 to 0.1%). J is TRBJ1-1 and V is TRBV7-9; TRBD1 is a possible D gene (5 bases). Germline V gene lookup returns CDR1 SEHNR and CDR2 FQNEAQ (reference sequence). Trimming removed 3 bases from V and 0 bases from J, with 5 bases in between. The CDR3 length is 13 residues. The CDR3 sequence is CASSLDMNTEAFF. Here the CDR3 DNA reads TGTGCCAGCAGCTTGGACATGAACACTGAAGCTTTCTTT.

V is TRBV2 and J is TRBJ2-2, with a tentative D call TRBD2 (5 bases). The CDR3 length is 13 residues. The ends were cut back, 6 bases at V and 6 bases at J, with 11 bases in the middle. Looked up from germline, CDR1 is SNHLY and CDR2 is FYNNEI. CDR3 coding DNA: TGTGCCAGCAGAGCCCTCGGGGCCGGGGAGCTGTTTTTT. Translation: CASRALGAGELFF. The whole variable domain, filled in from reference TRBV2 and TRBJ2-2, reads EPEVTQTPSHQVTQMGQEVILRCVPISNHLYFYWYRQILGQKVEFLVSFYNNEISEKSEIFDDQFSVERPDGSNFTLKIRSTKLEDSAMYFCASRALGAGELFFGEGSRLTVL.

This clone occurred once. The rearrangement links TRBV4-1 to TRBJ2-7, with 7 bases aligning to TRBD1. This CDR3 region has 17 residues. CDR1 is MGHRA and CDR2 is YSYEKL in the germline V gene. V dropped 1 base and J dropped 1; count of bases not matched to a gene: 10. The CDR3 bases are TGCGCCAGCAGCCAAGTATGGGCAGGGGGAGATTCCTACGAGCAGTACTTC. Its translation: CASSQVWAGGDSYEQYF.

The V and J genes are TRBV15 and TRBJ2-2; the D gene is possibly TRBD2 (6 bases). CDR3 length: 17 amino acids. Germline-derived CDR1 and CDR2 are LNHNV and YYDKDF (reference sequence). Trimming took 1 base from V and 4 from J, leaving 16 bases between them. DNA for the CDR3: TGTGCCACCAGCAGAGGGGGGACTCTAGGCGGCACCGGGGAGCTGTTTTTT. Protein: CATSRGGTLGGTGELFF.

The chain employs TRBV6-5 and TRBJ2-3, with TRBD2 as a possible D gene (6 bases). Germline CDR1 reads MNHEY; CDR2 reads SVGAGI. V lost 4 bases and J 6 bases, leaving 17 bases between the germline ends. CDR3 size: 15 residues. CDR3: CASSSAQLARDTQYF. The CDR3 nucleotides are TGTGCCAGCAGTTCCGCCCAACTAGCTAGGGATACGCAGTATTTT.

This clone has a handful of counts. The V and J genes are TRBV15 and TRBJ1-1, with a weak D call TRBD1 (5 bases). The V gene lost 0 bases and the J gene lost 4 bases, with 9 bases spanning the gap. Germline CDR1 and CDR2: LNHNV and YYDKDF (reference sequence). The CDR3 contains 14 residues. DNA of the CDR3: TGTGCCACCAGCAGAGATTTCGGGGGCACTGAAGCTTTCTTT. Protein sequence: CATSRDFGGTEAFF. Full variable domain (missing parts from reference TRBV15 and TRBJ1-1): DAMVIQNPRYQVTQFGKPVTLSCSQTLNHNVMYWYQQKSSQAPKLLFHYYDKDFNNEADTPDNFQSRRPNTSFCFLDIRSPGLGDTAMYLCATSRDFGGTEAFFGQGTRLTVV.

The chain recombines TRBV2 with TRBJ1-4; TRBD1 matches at 7 bases. The CDR3 spans 14 residues. Germline V CDR1 and CDR2: SNHLY, FYNNEI. The V segment lost 7 bases and the J segment 7 bases; nucleotides outside the gene matches: 9. The CDR3 DNA is TGTGCCAGCAAAAGGACAGGTAGTTTTGAAAAACTGTTTTTT. Amino acid sequence: CASKRTGSFEKLFF.

V gene TRBV7-9 combines with J gene TRBJ1-3; the match to TRBD1 covers 10 bases. The junction had 10 bases not matched to a gene; V was cut back by 5 bases and J by 0 bases. Germline-derived CDR1 and CDR2 are SEHNR and FQNEAQ (reference sequence). The CDR3 contains 18 residues. The CDR3 is CASSPNLGTGDSGNTIYF. CDR3 bases: TGTGCCAGCAGCCCGAATCTGGGGACAGGGGACTCTGGAAACACCATATATTTT.

This CDR3 reads CASSSLRDNKNEKLFF. CDR3 nucleotides: TGTGCCAGCAGTTCCCTACGGGACAATAAGAATGAAAAACTGTTTTTT. The chain links TRBV27 to TRBJ1-4; D is perhaps TRBD1 (6 bases). Trimming cost V 4 bases and J 5 bases, with 17 bases left between them. Germline CDR1 reads MNHEY; CDR2 reads SMNVEV (reference sequence). This CDR3 region has 16 residues.

This CDR3 reads CASSQDRALNTEAFF. The CDR3 DNA reads TGCGCCAGCAGCCAAGACAGGGCCTTGAACACTGAAGCTTTCTTT. This chain joins TRBV5-1 and TRBJ1-1; 7 positions match TRBD1. V shed 4 bases and J 0 bases; nucleotides not matched to a gene: 6. Germline V CDR1 and CDR2: SGHRS, YFSETQ. This CDR3 comprises 15 residues.

The chain combines TRBV19 with TRBJ1-2; 9 positions match TRBD1. Trimming took 1 base from V and 0 from J; bases not matched to a gene: 6. The CDR3 totals 17 residues. Per the germline V gene, CDR1 is LNHDA and CDR2 is SQIVND (reference sequence). For the CDR3, the DNA is TGTGCCAGTAGTATAGCCGGGACAGGGCCAGCTAACTATGGCTACACCTTC. It specifies CASSIAGTGPANYGYTF.

This clone appeared a single time. This chain links TRBV21-1 with TRBJ2-3; the table gives TRBD1 as D, unverified against the DNA. TRBV21-1 is given as a pseudogene. The CDR3 loop spans 15 amino acids. The CDR3 is CASSRTRCFTDTQYF. The DNA for the CDR3 is TGTGCCAGCAGCAGGACACGGTGCTTCACAGATACGCAGTATTTT.

The rearrangement uses TRBV7-9 and TRBJ1-4; 11 nucleotides agree with TRBD1. The CDR3 has 16 amino acids. The germline V gene encodes CDR1 SEHNR and CDR2 FQNEAQ (reference sequence). The CDR3 reads CSVALGTGGTNEKLFF. In nucleotides, the CDR3 is TGTTCCGTGGCATTGGGGACAGGGGGGACTAATGAAAAACTGTTTTTT.

This clone has just a few counts. The CDR3: CASGQGPNTGELFF. CDR3 in DNA: TGTGCCAGTGGACAGGGGCCCAACACCGGGGAGCTGTTTTTT. The genes are TRBV19 and TRBJ2-2, with 9 bases matching TRBD1. Per germline, CDR1 LNHDA and CDR2 SQIVND (reference sequence). Germline trimming cut 8 bases from V and 2 bases from J; bases unmatched to any gene: 3. The CDR3 is made up of 14 amino acids.

This clone was seen a few times. CDR3 residues: CASSVGTVLTDTQYF. The CDR3 nucleotides read TGTGCCAGCAGCGTAGGGACAGTTTTGACAGATACGCAGTATTTT. V gene TRBV11-2 combines with J gene TRBJ2-3, with TRBD1 identical over 7 bases. The CDR3 length is 15 residues. Losses at the gene ends were 5 bases for V and 3 bases for J; bases not matched to a gene: 8. The germline V gene has CDR1 SGHAT and CDR2 FQNNGV.

J is TRBJ2-7 and V is TRBV28; 8 bases match TRBD1. The CDR3 is 16 amino acids. Germline CDR1 reads MDHEN; CDR2 reads SYDVKM. V lost 6 bases and J lost 0; bases outside the gene matches: 10. Here the CDR3 reads CASSPFGTGDSYEQYF. The CDR3 coding sequence is TGTGCCAGCAGCCCCTTTGGGACAGGCGACTCCTACGAGCAGTACTTC. Full variable domain (outside the CDR3, taken from reference TRBV28 and TRBJ2-7): DVKVTQSSRYLVKRTGEKVFLECVQDMDHENMFWYRQDPGLGLRLIYFSYDVKMKEKGDIPEGYSVSREKKERFSLILESASTNQTSMYLCASSPFGTGDSYEQYFGPGTRLTVT.

The DNA of the CDR3 is TGTGCCAGCAGCCCCGCCGTAGCCTTGAACGAGCAGTACTTC. Its translation is CASSPAVALNEQYF. This chain uses TRBV6-5 with TRBJ2-7; D is undetermined. V gave up 6 bases and J gave up 5 bases, with 17 bases separating them. The V gene's germline CDR1 is MNHEY and CDR2 SVGAGI. The CDR3 is 14 amino acids.

This clone turned up a few times. CDR3 nucleotides: TGTGCCAGCTTACCGGAGTCGAACTTCTACGAGCAGTACTTC. Translating it yields CASLPESNFYEQYF. The rearrangement uses TRBV2 and TRBJ2-7, with unresolved D. Trimming shortened V by 8 bases and J by 3 bases, and 17 bases separated the two germline ends. CDR3 size: 14 residues. The germline V gene has CDR1 SNHLY and CDR2 FYNNEI.